The 21 T cell receptor beta chains in this list originate from one sample, sequenced in a study of shared clonotypes between healthy human individuals. Sequencing was performed with immunoSEQ multiplex PCR; in TCRdb, only in-frame clones are kept and a portion is missing. Of fewer than 3 million clones listed, about 90% are singletons. Material for sequencing was naive CD4+ T cells from PBMCs. Subset indicated: CD45RA+ positively selected. These TCRs come from a man between 18 and 35 years old in good health. Some clones in this sample may be carry-over from other donors' samples.

This chain uses TRBV18 with TRBJ2-5; 7 bases align to TRBD2. The length of the CDR3 is 15 residues. V was pared by 0 bases and J by 5 bases, with 6 bases of the junction left unmatched. The germline V gene has CDR1 KGHSH and CDR2 LQKENI. The CDR3 DNA is TGTGCCAGCTCACCACCGGGAGGGACCCGGGAGACCCAGTACTTC. Translated: CASSPPGGTRETQYF.

The rearrangement joins TRBV2 to TRBJ2-7, with D possibly being TRBD2 (5 bases). Germline CDR1 and CDR2: SNHLY and FYNNEI. V was clipped by 7 bases and J by 5 bases, with 27 bases between them. The CDR3 totals 17 residues. This CDR3 is CASIPRQAGPEKHEQYF. CDR3 bases: TGTGCCAGCATCCCCCGGCAGGCGGGCCCGGAGAAGCACGAGCAGTACTTC.

This clone occurred a few times. The gene calls are TRBV5-1 and TRBJ1-2; no firm D call. V was trimmed by 6 bases and J by 2 bases, leaving 17 bases between them. Per the germline V gene, CDR1 is SGHRS and CDR2 is YFSETQ. The CDR3 runs 15 residues. This CDR3 is CASTYNVGSNYGYTF. The CDR3 nucleotides are TGCGCCAGCACCTATAACGTAGGGTCAAACTATGGCTACACCTTC.

The chain carries TRBV7-2 and TRBJ2-7, with 13 bases aligning to TRBD2. Trimming removed 5 bases from V and 3 bases from J; junction bases left unmatched: 7. Germline V lookup: CDR1 SGHTA, CDR2 FQGNSA. The CDR3 contains 16 residues. The CDR3 nucleotides are TGTGCCAGCAGCCGGACTAGCGGGAGCCTTCACTACGAGCAGTACTTC. It yields the protein CASSRTSGSLHYEQYF.

This rearrangement joins TRBV19 to TRBJ2-6, with 8 nucleotides matching TRBD1. V trimming: 9 bases; J trimming: 0 bases; junction bases outside the gene matches: 4. This CDR3 is built from 15 residues. Germline values: CDR1 LNHDA, CDR2 SQIVND (reference sequence). The CDR3 is CASDRGFSGANVLTF. The DNA of the CDR3 is TGTGCCAGCGACAGGGGATTCTCTGGGGCCAACGTCCTGACTTTC.

J is TRBJ2-3 and V is TRBV5-1, with D possibly being TRBD1 or TRBD2 (5 bases each). CDR3 length: 15 residues. The germline CDR1 and CDR2 sequences are SGHRS and YFSETQ. Trimming stripped 0 bases from V and 6 bases from J, with 14 bases between. CDR3 in amino acids: CASSLGGELADTQYF. CDR3 bases: TGCGCCAGCAGCTTGGGAGGGGAGCTCGCGGATACGCAGTATTTT.

The chain recombines TRBV6-6 with TRBJ2-7; D could derive from TRBD1 or TRBD2 (5 bases each). CDR3 length: 15 residues. Per germline, CDR1 MNHNY and CDR2 SVGAGI (reference sequence). Trimming shortened V by 1 base and J by 3 bases, and 13 bases separated the two germline ends. This CDR3 is CASSYLGDPIYEQYF. Here the CDR3 DNA reads TGTGCCAGCAGTTACTTGGGGGACCCAATCTACGAGCAGTACTTC.

This rearrangement joins TRBV5-4 to TRBJ1-1; TRBD1 matches 9 bases. With 0 bases clipped from V and 5 bases from J, the junction kept 5 bases outside the gene matches. CDR1 SGHNT and CDR2 YYREEE come from the germline V gene (reference sequence). The CDR3 extends over 15 amino acids. This CDR3 is CASSLAGQGRTEAFF. CDR3 in DNA: TGTGCCAGCAGCTTGGCCGGACAGGGGCGGACTGAAGCTTTCTTT.

The chain joins TRBV15 to TRBJ2-3; a weak D match, TRBD2 (7 bases). CDR1 is LNHNV and CDR2 is YYDKDF in the germline V gene (reference sequence). Trimming left V 5 bases short and J 2 bases short, with 11 bases between. CDR3 length: 14 amino acids. For the CDR3, the DNA is TGTGCCACCAGCGAGGGGGGGACCACAGATACGCAGTATTTT. Its translation: CATSEGGTTDTQYF.

V usage is TRBV5-1 and J usage is TRBJ2-5; D uncertain. The V end lost 4 bases, the J end lost 5 bases, and 18 bases lay between the germline ends. This CDR3 has 15 amino acids. Germline loops: CDR1 SGHRS, CDR2 YFSETQ. The CDR3 DNA follows: TGCGCCAGCAGCCTTGGGCTTCATGGAGAGGAGACCCAGTACTTC. Encoded protein: CASSLGLHGEETQYF.

In regard to this clone: Additional DNA sequences in this sample encode the identical CDR3. The chain is built from TRBV2 and TRBJ2-5; the match to TRBD1 covers 9 bases. The CDR3 is 13 residues long. Germline V gene lookup returns CDR1 SNHLY and CDR2 FYNNEI. Trimming took 5 bases from V and 3 from J; bases not matched to a gene: 1. CDR3 DNA: TGTGCCAGCAGTAGGGACAGGGAAGAGACCCAGTACTTC. Amino acids: CASSRDREETQYF.

The chain employs TRBV5-1 and TRBJ1-1; D is perhaps TRBD1 (5 bases). Germline CDR1 reads SGHRS; CDR2 reads YFSETQ. The CDR3 is 13 residues long. V was shortened by 2 bases and J by 3 bases, with 8 bases between the two germline ends. The CDR3 spells CASSFIGDTEAFF. The CDR3 nucleotides read TGCGCCAGCAGCTTTATAGGGGACACTGAAGCTTTCTTT.

This chain connects TRBV9 to TRBJ2-3; D is ambiguous. Germline assignment: CDR1 SGDLS and CDR2 YYNGEE. CDR3 length equals 16 residues. Trimming shortened V by 0 bases and J by 2 bases, and 13 bases separated the two germline ends. CDR3 sequence reads: CASSVAGGTFTDTQYF. The CDR3 coding sequence is TGTGCCAGCAGCGTAGCGGGCGGAACCTTCACAGATACGCAGTATTTT.

In nucleotides, the CDR3 is TGTGCCAGCAGCCAAGATCGGGACAGGGGCACTGAAGCTTTCTTT. Its translation is CASSQDRDRGTEAFF. This sequence joins TRBV14 and TRBJ1-1, with 10 nucleotides matching TRBD1. This CDR3 contains 15 residues. The germline gives CDR1 SGHDN, CDR2 FVKESK. Trimming removed 0 bases from V and 4 bases from J; junction bases left unmatched: 2.

The rearrangement joins TRBV9 to TRBJ1-4, with 8 bases lining up with TRBD1. There are 16 residues in the CDR3. V trimming: 2 bases; J trimming: 2 bases; junction bases outside the gene matches: 5. The germline V gene encodes CDR1 SGDLS and CDR2 YYNGEE. In DNA form, the CDR3 reads TGTGCCAGCAGCGTCTTCCCAGGGGGCACTAATGAAAAACTGTTTTTT. Translation gives CASSVFPGGTNEKLFF.

A single count supports this clone. The CDR3 sequence: CASSFTGSQGAIDTQYF. The CDR3 DNA is TGCGCCAGCAGCTTCACAGGGTCGCAGGGTGCTATAGATACGCAGTATTTT. The rearrangement joins TRBV5-1 to TRBJ2-3, with a weak D call TRBD1 (6 bases). Germline loops: CDR1 SGHRS, CDR2 YFSETQ. The CDR3 has 17 residues. V lost 2 bases and J 5 bases, leaving 21 bases between the germline ends.

The V call is TRBV15, the J call TRBJ1-2; the D is unclear. Germline assignment: CDR1 LNHNV and CDR2 YYDKDF (reference sequence). CDR3 size: 13 residues. V lost 0 bases and J lost 6, with 8 bases in between. The CDR3 DNA reads as TGTGCCACCAGCAGAGATTACAGCGATGGCTACACCTTC. Translating it yields CATSRDYSDGYTF.

The chain couples TRBV5-3 to TRBJ2-3; D is possibly TRBD1 or TRBD2 (5 bases each). TRBV5-3 is marked as an open reading frame, function uncertain. Deletions cut 0 bases from V and 2 bases from J, with 10 bases between. This CDR3 contains 15 residues. The CDR3 is CARSLGGLNTDTQYF. CDR3 in DNA: TGTGCCAGAAGCTTGGGGGGGTTAAACACAGATACGCAGTATTTT.

The chain combines TRBV6-1 with TRBJ1-1; no definite D call. The CDR3 contains 12 residues. From germline, CDR1 is MNHNS and CDR2 SASEGT. The V end was cut by 6 bases, the J end by 7 bases, with 12 bases between. Written as DNA, the CDR3 is TGTGCCAGCAGCGAATTCCCTTATGAAGCTTTCTTT. Translated, it gives CASSEFPYEAFF.

V gene TRBV28 combines with J gene TRBJ2-2, with D perhaps TRBD1 (6 bases). V gave up 6 bases and J gave up 3 bases, with 11 bases separating them. Germline V lookup: CDR1 MDHEN, CDR2 SYDVKM. CDR3 length: 14 amino acids. The CDR3 reads CASRGGPDTGELFF. CDR3 in DNA: TGTGCCAGCAGAGGGGGTCCGGACACCGGGGAGCTGTTTTTT.

The V and J genes are TRBV2 and TRBJ2-2; unclear D gene. V was cut by 6 bases and J by 1 base, with 3 bases left in between. There are 12 residues in the CDR3. Looked up from germline, CDR1 is SNHLY and CDR2 is FYNNEI. The CDR3 is CASRMNTGELFF. The CDR3 DNA follows: TGTGCCAGCAGGATGAACACCGGGGAGCTGTTTTTT.